These T cell receptor beta chains were read from a single sample in a study of cytomegalovirus exposure and HLA in healthy donors. TCRdb keeps only in-frame clones here, not all; method: immunoSEQ multiplex PCR. The sample contains 100,000 to 150,000 clones, about 80% of which appear only once. Material: PBMCs. These receptors were taken from a woman aged 40 to 50 in good health and CMV-seronegative. The CDR3 runs from the conserved cysteine through the conserved F or W. Fields, in order: clone size, V gene, D gene, CDR3 length, J gene, CDR3 protein, CDR3 DNA. D genes are given only for firm matches. The size entry is marked missing in some rows and otherwise reads once, few, many or a size class.

>-|TRBV28|TRBD2|13|TRBJ2-7
CATQRERTYEQYF
TGTGCCACGCAGCGGGAGCGAACCTACGAGCAGTACTTC
>-|TRBV6-5|-|15|TRBJ2-2
CASSYSQRYTGELFF
TGTGCCAGCAGTTACTCCCAGCGGTACACCGGGGAGCTGTTTTTT
>-|TRBV4-1|TRBD1|13|TRBJ1-1
CASSPLQGTEAFF
TGCGCCAGCAGCCCGTTACAGGGGACTGAAGCTTTCTTT
>-|TRBV11-2|-|12|TRBJ2-1
CASSLAVNEQFF
TGTGCCAGCAGCTTAGCGGTCAATGAGCAGTTCTTC
>-|TRBV29-1|-|13|TRBJ2-3
CSVVRGPTDTQYF
TGCAGCGTTGTGCGGGGGCCCACAGATACGCAGTATTTT
>-|TRBV4-3|-|13|TRBJ1-1
CASSQAGNTEAFF
TGCGCCAGCAGCCAAGCCGGGAACACTGAAGCTTTCTTT
>-|TRBV5-1|-|14|TRBJ2-1
CASSLRDGGNEQFF
TGCGCCAGCAGCTTGAGGGACGGAGGGAATGAGCAGTTCTTC
>once|TRBV4-3|-|16|TRBJ2-2
CASSRNRAGNTGELFF
TGCGCCAGCAGCCGCAACAGGGCGGGGAACACCGGGGAGCTGTTTTTT
>few|TRBV9|-|14|TRBJ1-1
CASSGGAENTEAFF
TGTGCCAGCAGCGGCGGGGCAGAAAACACTGAAGCTTTCTTT
>-|TRBV4-1|TRBD1|14|TRBJ2-7
CASSTGTGAPEQYF
TGCGCCAGCAGTACCGGGACAGGGGCCCCCGAGCAGTACTTC
>-|TRBV2|-|14|TRBJ1-5
CASGGGVSNQPQHF
TGTGCCAGCGGGGGGGGCGTTAGCAATCAGCCCCAGCATTTT
>-|TRBV6-6|-|15|TRBJ1-5
CASGQASYSNQPQHF
TGTGCCAGCGGGCAGGCGAGTTATAGCAATCAGCCCCAGCATTTT
>once|TRBV27|-|14|TRBJ2-7
CASSFRQGNYEQYF
TGTGCCAGCAGTTTTCGGCAGGGGAACTACGAGCAGTACTTC
>-|TRBV7-9|-|16|TRBJ1-1
CASSTREPGPGTEAFF
TGTGCCAGCAGCACCAGGGAACCAGGGCCTGGCACTGAAGCTTTCTTT
>-|TRBV4-3|-|18|TRBJ2-6
CASSQETPGWSGANVLTF
TGCGCCAGCAGCCAAGAGACCCCAGGGTGGTCAGGGGCCAACGTCCTGACTTTC
>medium-sized|TRBV4-3|-|18|TRBJ2-6
CASSHNGGIPSGANVLTF
TGCGCCAGCAGCCACAATGGAGGGATCCCCTCTGGGGCCAACGTCCTGACTTTC
>-|TRBV7-9|-|15|TRBJ1-4
CASSPHGGPNEKLFF
TGTGCCAGCAGCCCCCACGGGGGGCCTAATGAAAAACTGTTTTTT
>-|TRBV4-1|TRBD1|14|TRBJ1-1
CASSLPDRDAEAFF
TGCGCCAGCAGCCTTCCGGACAGGGACGCTGAAGCTTTCTTT
>-|TRBV2|TRBD2|20|TRBJ2-7
CASSESRGASGRGRTYEQYF
TGTGCCAGCAGTGAATCTAGGGGGGCTAGCGGGAGAGGTAGGACCTACGAGCAGTACTTC
>-|TRBV4-1|TRBD2|15|TRBJ2-3
CASSLTSGRLDTQYF
TGCGCCAGCAGCTTAACTAGCGGGAGGTTAGATACGCAGTATTTT
>-|TRBV4-2|-|15|TRBJ2-3
CASSQVGGGTDTQYF
TGTGCCAGCAGCCAAGTTGGCGGGGGCACAGATACGCAGTATTTT
>-|TRBV10-3|TRBD1|15|TRBJ2-3
CAITPGDRGTDTQYF
TGTGCCATCACCCCAGGGGACAGGGGCACAGATACGCAGTATTTT
>-|TRBV19|-|14|TRBJ1-4
CASSTGVRNEKLFF
TGTGCCAGTAGTACAGGGGTCAGGAATGAAAAACTGTTTTTT
>-|TRBV2|-|12|TRBJ2-5
CASTIFQETQYF
TGTGCCAGCACAATTTTCCAAGAGACCCAGTACTTC
>-|TRBV7-8|-|15|TRBJ2-7
CASSFRTARSYEQYF
TGTGCCAGCAGCTTCAGGACAGCCCGGTCCTACGAGCAGTACTTC
>-|TRBV2|TRBD1|15|TRBJ2-3
CASSEDRGPGDTQYF
TGTGCCAGCAGTGAAGACAGGGGGCCGGGAGATACGCAGTATTTT
>-|TRBV2|-|12|TRBJ1-2
CASSEPGYGYTF
TGTGCCAGCAGTGAACCGGGCTATGGCTACACCTTC
>-|TRBV7-9|-|18|TRBJ1-2
CASSRPRAESGLGYGYTF
TGTGCCAGCAGCCGGCCCAGGGCCGAGTCGGGCTTGGGTTATGGCTACACCTTC
>-|TRBV19|-|13|TRBJ1-1
CASSGAASTEAFF
TGTGCCAGTAGTGGGGCGGCGAGTACTGAAGCTTTCTTT
>-|TRBV10-2|-|15|TRBJ1-4
CASRESSGANEKLFF
TGCGCCAGCAGAGAGAGCTCGGGAGCTAATGAAAAACTGTTTTTT
>-|TRBV7-9|-|15|TRBJ1-1
CASSFTGRGNTEAFF
TGTGCCAGCAGCTTTACAGGGAGGGGGAACACTGAAGCTTTCTTT
>-|TRBV5-6|-|14|TRBJ2-7
CASSLSYGGGEQYF
TGTGCCAGCAGCTTATCGTACGGAGGCGGGGAGCAGTACTTC
>-|TRBV7-3|TRBD2|17|TRBJ2-1
CASSSNRAGGPSNEQFF
TGTGCCAGCAGCTCGAACCGAGCGGGAGGGCCATCCAATGAGCAGTTCTTC
>-|TRBV19|TRBD2|12|TRBJ2-1
CASMGGWGEQFF
TGTGCCAGTATGGGGGGGTGGGGTGAGCAGTTCTTC
>-|TRBV15|TRBD2|15|TRBJ2-7
CATSSPGGGPYEQYF
TGTGCCACCAGCAGCCCCGGGGGGGGCCCCTACGAGCAGTACTTC
>-|TRBV14|-|14|TRBJ1-1
CASSPHSGRPEAFF
TGTGCCAGCAGCCCCCACTCTGGGCGACCTGAAGCTTTCTTT
>-|TRBV7-8|-|12|TRBJ2-5
CASTHAQETQYF
TGTGCCAGCACCCACGCGCAAGAGACCCAGTACTTC
>-|TRBV6-6|TRBD1|15|TRBJ1-5
CASSRQGSSNQPQHF
TGTGCCAGCAGTCGACAGGGGTCGAGCAATCAGCCCCAGCATTTT
>-|TRBV7-9|TRBD1|13|TRBJ2-7
CASSPGQGYEQYF
TGTGCCAGCAGCCCGGGACAGGGCTACGAGCAGTACTTC
>-|TRBV29-1|TRBD2|17|TRBJ2-7
CSALGTAVSGSSYEQYF
TGCAGCGCCCTGGGGACAGCAGTTAGCGGGAGCTCCTACGAGCAGTACTTC
>few|TRBV4-1|-|14|TRBJ1-1
CASSPNQGNTEAFF
TGCGCCAGCAGCCCTAACCAGGGGAACACTGAAGCTTTCTTT
>-|TRBV5-1|TRBD2|14|TRBJ2-5
CASSHGREGETQYF
TGCGCCAGCAGCCACGGGAGGGAAGGAGAGACCCAGTACTTC
>-|TRBV7-2|-|18|TRBJ1-6
CASSHNWQGRSYNSPLHF
TGTGCCAGCAGCCACAATTGGCAGGGTAGGTCCTATAATTCACCCCTCCACTTT
>-|TRBV27|TRBD1|13|TRBJ2-7
CASSPGQGYEQYF
TGTGCCAGCAGTCCGGGACAGGGCTACGAGCAGTACTTC
>-|TRBV6-4|-|12|TRBJ2-3
CASSEQGGTQYF
TGTGCCAGCAGTGAGCAGGGTGGTACGCAGTATTTT
>once|TRBV6-5|-|15|TRBJ1-1
CASSPFEGRDTEAFF
TGTGCCAGCAGTCCCTTCGAGGGGAGGGACACTGAAGCTTTCTTT
>-|TRBV27|TRBD2|16|TRBJ2-1
CASSLEPSGSYNEQFF
TGTGCCAGCAGTCTGGAGCCTAGCGGGAGCTACAATGAGCAGTTCTTC
>-|TRBV19|-|14|TRBJ2-3
CASSIGRSTDTQYF
TGTGCCAGTTCAATAGGGAGGAGCACAGATACGCAGTATTTT
>-|TRBV28|TRBD1|15|TRBJ1-5
CASSSGQGTDQPQHF
TGTGCCAGCAGTTCGGGACAGGGTACGGATCAGCCCCAGCATTTT
>-|TRBV2|-|13|TRBJ2-7
CASSEEGRVEQYF
TGTGCCAGCAGTGAGGAGGGGCGGGTCGAGCAGTACTTC
>-|TRBV5-4|-|12|TRBJ1-2
CASSLVGGGYTF
TGTGCCAGCAGCTTGGTAGGGGGAGGCTACACCTTC
>-|TRBV4-2|-|14|TRBJ1-5
CASSPRSDNQPQHF
TGTGCCAGCAGCCCTAGAAGTGACAATCAGCCCCAGCATTTT
>-|TRBV7-9|-|16|TRBJ1-6
CASSPPDSLFNSPPHF
TGTGCCAGCAGCCCTCCAGACAGCCTCTTTAATTCACCCCCCCACTTT
>few|TRBV4-3|-|16|TRBJ1-1
CASSPHYKEVNTEAFF
TGCGCCAGCTCGCCCCATTACAAAGAGGTGAACACTGAAGCTTTCTTT
>-|TRBV19|-|13|TRBJ1-4
CASSKARGEKLFF
TGTGCCAGTAGTAAGGCCAGGGGCGAAAAACTGTTTTTT
>once|TRBV29-1|-|13|TRBJ2-7
CSVVRNSSHEQYF
TGCAGCGTTGTAAGGAACAGCAGCCACGAGCAGTACTTC
>-|TRBV7-9|TRBD1|14|TRBJ2-5
CASSPGQGVGTQYF
TGTGCCAGCAGCCCCGGACAGGGGGTAGGGACCCAGTACTTC